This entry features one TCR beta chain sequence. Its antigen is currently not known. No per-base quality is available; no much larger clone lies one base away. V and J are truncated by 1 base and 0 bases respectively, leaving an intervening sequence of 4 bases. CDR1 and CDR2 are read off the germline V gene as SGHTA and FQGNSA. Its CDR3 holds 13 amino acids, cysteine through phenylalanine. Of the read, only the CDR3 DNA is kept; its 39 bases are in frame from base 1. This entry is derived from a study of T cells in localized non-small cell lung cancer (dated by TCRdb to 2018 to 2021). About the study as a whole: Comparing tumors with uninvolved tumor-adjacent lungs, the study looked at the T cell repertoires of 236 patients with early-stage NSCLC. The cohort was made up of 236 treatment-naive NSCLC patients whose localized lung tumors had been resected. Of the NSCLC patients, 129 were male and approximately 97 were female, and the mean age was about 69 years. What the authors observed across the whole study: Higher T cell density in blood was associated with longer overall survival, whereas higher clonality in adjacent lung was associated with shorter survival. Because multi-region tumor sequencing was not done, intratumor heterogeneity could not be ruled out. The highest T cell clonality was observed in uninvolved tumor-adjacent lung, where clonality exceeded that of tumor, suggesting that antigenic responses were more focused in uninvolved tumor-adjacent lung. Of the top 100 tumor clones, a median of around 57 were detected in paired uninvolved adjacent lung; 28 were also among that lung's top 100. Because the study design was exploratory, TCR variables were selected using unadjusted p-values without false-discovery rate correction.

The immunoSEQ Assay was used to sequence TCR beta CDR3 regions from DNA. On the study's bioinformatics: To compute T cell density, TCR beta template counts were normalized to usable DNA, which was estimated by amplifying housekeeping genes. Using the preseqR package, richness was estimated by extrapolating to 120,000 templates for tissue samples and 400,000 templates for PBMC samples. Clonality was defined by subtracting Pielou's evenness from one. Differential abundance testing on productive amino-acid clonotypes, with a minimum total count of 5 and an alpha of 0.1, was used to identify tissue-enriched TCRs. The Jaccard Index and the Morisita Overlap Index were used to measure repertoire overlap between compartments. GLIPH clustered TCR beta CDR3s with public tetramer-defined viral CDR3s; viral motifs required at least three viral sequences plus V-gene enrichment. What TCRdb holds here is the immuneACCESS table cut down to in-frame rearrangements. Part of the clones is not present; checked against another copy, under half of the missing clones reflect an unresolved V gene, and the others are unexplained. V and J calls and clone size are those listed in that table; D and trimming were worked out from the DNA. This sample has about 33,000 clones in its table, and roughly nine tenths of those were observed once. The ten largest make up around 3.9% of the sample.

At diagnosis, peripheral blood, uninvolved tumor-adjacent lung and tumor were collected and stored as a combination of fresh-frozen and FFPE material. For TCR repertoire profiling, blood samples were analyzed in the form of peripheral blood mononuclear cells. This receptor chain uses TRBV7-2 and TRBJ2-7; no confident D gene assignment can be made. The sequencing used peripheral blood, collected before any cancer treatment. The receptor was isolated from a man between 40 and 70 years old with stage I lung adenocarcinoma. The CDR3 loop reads CASSLGFSYEQYF. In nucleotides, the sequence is TGTGCCAGCAGCTTAGGCTTCTCCTACGAGCAGTACTTC.